The clone carrying this TCR beta chain appeared a few times. Its antigen is still unknown. This entry comes from a study of vaccination and CD4 T cells after COVID-19. Study-wide results and limits: Looking at convalescent patients, 304 of their 307 vaccine-specific clones were spike mono-reactive.

Documented time point: late sampling 161 to 241 days after vaccination in a few convalescent patients. This sample's treatment: approximately 10-day PBMC culture with coronavirus spike peptide pools or control peptides (ViraFEST assay). From the roughly 11-day cultures, CD4+ T cells were isolated by negative selection. The junction had 6 bases not matched to a gene; V was cut back by 10 bases and J by 0 bases. The CDR3 consists of 14 residues. Germline V CDR1 and CDR2: MNHEY, SMNVEV (reference sequence). The Oncomine TCR Beta short-read assay generated sequence data from the DNA of cultured CD4+ T cells. One entry per CDR3 protein, called by TCRdb with MiXCR from the PCR reads. Among some 23,000 distinct CDR3 sequences listed, roughly 31% were seen once.

The material was CD4+ T cells from blood, cultured in vitro, obtained about 7 months after SARS-CoV-2 vaccination. The V call is TRBV27, the J call TRBJ1-5; TRBD1 matches 7 bases. The sequence was obtained from a human donor who had recovered from COVID-19. As DNA, the CDR3 is TGTGCCACCCAGGGACAGAATAGCAATCAGCCCCAGCATTTT. It specifies CATQGQNSNQPQHF.